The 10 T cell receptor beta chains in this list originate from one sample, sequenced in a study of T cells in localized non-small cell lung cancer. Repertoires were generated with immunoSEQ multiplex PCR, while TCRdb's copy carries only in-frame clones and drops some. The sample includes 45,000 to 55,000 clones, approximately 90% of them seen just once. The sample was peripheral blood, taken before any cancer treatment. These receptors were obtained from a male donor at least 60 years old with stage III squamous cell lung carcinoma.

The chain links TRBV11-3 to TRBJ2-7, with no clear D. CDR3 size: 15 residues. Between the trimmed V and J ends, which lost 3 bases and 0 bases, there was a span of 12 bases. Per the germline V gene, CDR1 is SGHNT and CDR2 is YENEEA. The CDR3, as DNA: TGTGCCAGCAGCTTCGGCACCGGGCCCTCCTACGAGCAGTACTTC. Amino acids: CASSFGTGPSYEQYF. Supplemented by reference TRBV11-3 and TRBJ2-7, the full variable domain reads EAGVVQSPRYKIIEKKQPVAFWCNPISGHNTLYWYLQNLGQGPELLIRYENEEAVDDSQLPKDRFSAERLKGVDSTLKIQPAELGDSAVYLCASSFGTGPSYEQYFGPGTRLTVT.

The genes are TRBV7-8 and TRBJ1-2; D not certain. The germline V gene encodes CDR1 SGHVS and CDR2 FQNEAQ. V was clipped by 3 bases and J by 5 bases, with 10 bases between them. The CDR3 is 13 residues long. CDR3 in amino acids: CASSFTREYGYTF. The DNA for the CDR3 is TGTGCCAGCAGCTTTACACGGGAATATGGCTACACCTTC.

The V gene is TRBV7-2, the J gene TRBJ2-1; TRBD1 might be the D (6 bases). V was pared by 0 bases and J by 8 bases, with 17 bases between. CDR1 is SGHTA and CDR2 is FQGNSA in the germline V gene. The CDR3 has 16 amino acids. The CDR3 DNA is TGTGCCAGCAGCTTAGCTATCACAGGGCATCAGGATGAGCAGTTCTTC. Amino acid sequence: CASSLAITGHQDEQFF. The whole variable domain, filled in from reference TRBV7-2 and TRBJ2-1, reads GAGVSQSPSNKVTEKGKDVELRCDPISGHTALYWYRQSLGQGLEFLIYFQGNSAPDKSGLPSDRFSAERTGGSVSTLTIQRTQQEDSAVYLCASSLAITGHQDEQFFGPGTRLTVL.

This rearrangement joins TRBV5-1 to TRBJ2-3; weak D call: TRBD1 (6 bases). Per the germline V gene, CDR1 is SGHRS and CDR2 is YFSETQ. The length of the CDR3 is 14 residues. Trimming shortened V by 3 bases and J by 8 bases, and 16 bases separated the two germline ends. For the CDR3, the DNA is TGCGCCAGCAGCTCGGACAGAAGTGGAGGTACGCAGTATTTT. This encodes CASSSDRSGGTQYF.

The CDR3 sequence: CASSNEWGSAKGFYNEQFF. The CDR3 DNA reads TGTGCCAGTAGTAACGAATGGGGCAGCGCAAAGGGGTTTTACAATGAGCAGTTCTTC. V gene TRBV19 combines with J gene TRBJ2-1, with D maybe TRBD1 (5 bases). The CDR3 has 19 residues. V lost 4 bases to trimming and J lost 4 bases, with 26 bases between them. Germline values: CDR1 LNHDA, CDR2 SQIVND (reference sequence).

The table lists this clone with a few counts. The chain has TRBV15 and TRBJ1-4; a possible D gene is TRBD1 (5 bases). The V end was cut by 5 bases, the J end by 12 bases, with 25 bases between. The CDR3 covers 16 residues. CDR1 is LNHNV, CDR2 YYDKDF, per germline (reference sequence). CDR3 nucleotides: TGTGCCACCAGCCCACGGGACGGATCAAGCGGGGGGGAACTGTTTTTT. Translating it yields CATSPRDGSSGGELFF.

The CDR3 sequence: CASSSPLTGSVETQYF. CDR3 in DNA: TGTGCCAGCAGCTCACCACTGACAGGGTCGGTGGAGACCCAGTACTTC. V gene TRBV5-4 combines with J gene TRBJ2-5; TRBD1 aligns across 7 bases. The CDR3 totals 16 residues. Germline V gene sequence: CDR1 SGHNT, CDR2 YYREEE (reference sequence). The junction had 13 bases not matched to a gene; V was cut back by 3 bases and J by 5 bases.

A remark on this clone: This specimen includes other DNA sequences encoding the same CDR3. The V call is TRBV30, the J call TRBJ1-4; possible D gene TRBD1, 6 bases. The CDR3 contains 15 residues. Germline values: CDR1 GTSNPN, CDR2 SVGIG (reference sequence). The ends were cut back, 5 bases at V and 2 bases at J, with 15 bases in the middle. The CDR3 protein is CAWAGALGTNEKLFF. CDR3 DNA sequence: TGTGCCTGGGCGGGGGCCCTTGGCACTAATGAAAAACTGTTTTTT.

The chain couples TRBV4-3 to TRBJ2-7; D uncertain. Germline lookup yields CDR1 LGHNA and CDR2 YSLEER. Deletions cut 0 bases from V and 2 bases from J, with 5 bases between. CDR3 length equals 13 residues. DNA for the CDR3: TGCGCCAGCAGCCAAGAGGGCACCTACGAGCAGTACTTC. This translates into CASSQEGTYEQYF.

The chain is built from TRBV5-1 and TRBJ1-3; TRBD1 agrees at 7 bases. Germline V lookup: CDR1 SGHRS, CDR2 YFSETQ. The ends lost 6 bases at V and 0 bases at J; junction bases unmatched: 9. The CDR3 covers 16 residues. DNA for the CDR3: TGCGCCAGCAAAGAGGGGGCCGCTAGCTCTGGAAACACCATATATTTT. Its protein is CASKEGAASSGNTIYF. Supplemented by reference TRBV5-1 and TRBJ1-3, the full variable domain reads KAGVTQTPRYLIKTRGQQVTLSCSPISGHRSVSWYQQTPGQGLQFLFEYFSETQRNKGNFPGRFSGRQFSNSRSEMNVSTLELGDSALYLCASKEGAASSGNTIYFGEGSWLTVV.